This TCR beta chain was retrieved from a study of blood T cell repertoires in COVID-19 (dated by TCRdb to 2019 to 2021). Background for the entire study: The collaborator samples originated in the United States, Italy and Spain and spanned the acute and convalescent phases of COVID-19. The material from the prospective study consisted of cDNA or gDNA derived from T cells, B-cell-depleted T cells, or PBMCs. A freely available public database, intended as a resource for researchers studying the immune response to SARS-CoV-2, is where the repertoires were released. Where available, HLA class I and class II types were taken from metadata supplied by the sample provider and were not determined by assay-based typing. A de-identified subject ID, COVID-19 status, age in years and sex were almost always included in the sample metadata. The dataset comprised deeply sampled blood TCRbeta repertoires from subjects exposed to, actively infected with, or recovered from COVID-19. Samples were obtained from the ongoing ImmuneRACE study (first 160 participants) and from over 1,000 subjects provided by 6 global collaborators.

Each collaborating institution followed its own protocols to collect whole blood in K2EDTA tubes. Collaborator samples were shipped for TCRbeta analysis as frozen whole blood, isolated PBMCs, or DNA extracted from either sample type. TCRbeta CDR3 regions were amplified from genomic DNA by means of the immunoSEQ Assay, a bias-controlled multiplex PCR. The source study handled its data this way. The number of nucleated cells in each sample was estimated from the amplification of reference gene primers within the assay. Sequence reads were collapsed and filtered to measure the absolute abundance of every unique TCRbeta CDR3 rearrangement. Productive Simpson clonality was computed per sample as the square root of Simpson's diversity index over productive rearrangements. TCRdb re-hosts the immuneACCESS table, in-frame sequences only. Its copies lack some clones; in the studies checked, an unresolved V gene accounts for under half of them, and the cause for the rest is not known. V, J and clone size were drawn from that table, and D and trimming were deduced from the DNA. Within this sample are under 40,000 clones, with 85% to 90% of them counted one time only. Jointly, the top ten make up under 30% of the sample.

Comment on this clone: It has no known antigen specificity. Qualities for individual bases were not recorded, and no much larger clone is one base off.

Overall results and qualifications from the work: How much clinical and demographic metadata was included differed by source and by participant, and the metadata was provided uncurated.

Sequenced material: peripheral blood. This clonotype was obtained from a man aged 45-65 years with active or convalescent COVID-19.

For the CDR3, the sequence is CASSLGPDEPQHF. The nucleotide sequence reads TGCGCCAGCAGCTTGGGGCCAGATGAGCCCCAGCATTTT. This chain is built from TRBV5-1 and TRBJ1-5, with the D gene call left open. The CDR3 runs 13 amino acids, cysteine and phenylalanine included. Only the CDR3 DNA is retained, 39 bases long and in frame from the first base. Sequences SGHRS (CDR1) and YFSETQ (CDR2) are obtained from the germline V gene. Cut back by 0 bases and 8 bases, the V and J ends lie 9 bases apart.